These 23 T cell receptor beta chains share one sample of origin, sequenced in a study of regulatory T cells in long-lasting Graves disease. Library construction for TCR beta used iRepertoire HTBI primers and Arm-PCR of CDR3 regions. One entry per CDR3 protein, called by TCRdb with MiXCR from the multiplex PCR reads. Of 360,000 or so distinct CDR3 sequences listed, roughly 10% are singletons. Sample time point: newly diagnosed GD, antithyroid drugs for less than 3 months. PBMC-extracted RNA yielded the TCR library. These same data were also listed under a study on T cells in Graves' hyperthyroidism and ophthalmopathy.

The sample was peripheral blood mononuclear cells (PBMCs), taken at new diagnosis, from a patient treated with antithyroid drugs. These receptors originate from a woman younger than 30 with Graves disease.

This clonotype was observed a handful of times. The rearrangement joins TRBV7-9 to TRBJ2-3, with a weak D call TRBD2 (7 bases). Trimming took 6 bases from V and 0 from J, leaving 16 bases between them. This CDR3 has 16 residues. From germline, CDR1 is SEHNR and CDR2 FQNEAQ (reference sequence). CDR3 nucleotides: TGTGCCAGCAGTACGAGCGGGACAACTAGCACAGATACGCAGTATTTT. Translation: CASSTSGTTSTDTQYF.

This clonotype was counted between two and nine times. The chain uses TRBV10-3 and TRBJ2-7; 7 bases align to TRBD2. The CDR3 spans 16 residues. J lost 2 bases, V lost 0 bases, and 7 bases had no gene match. Germline loops: CDR1 ENHRY, CDR2 SYGVKD. In DNA, the CDR3 is TGTGCCATCAGTGAGTCGGGGTTTGGGGGGGCCTACGAGCAGTACGTC. Translating gives CAISESGFGGAYEQYV.

This clonotype was observed many times. The rearrangement joins TRBV6-1 to TRBJ1-2, with a weak D call TRBD1 (5 bases). This CDR3 comprises 14 residues. V was shortened by 2 bases and J by 3 bases, with 10 bases between the two germline ends. Germline V gives CDR1 MNHNS, CDR2 SASEGT. The CDR3 here is CASSEKGLYYGYTF. CDR3 nucleotide sequence: TGTGCCAGCAGTGAAAAGGGACTATACTATGGCTACACCTTC.

The gene calls are TRBV4-1 and TRBJ2-5; possible D gene TRBD1, 5 bases. This CDR3 comprises 16 residues. CDR1 MGHRA and CDR2 YSYEKL come from the germline V gene. V was trimmed by 1 base and J by 2 bases, leaving 14 bases between them. The CDR3 loop is CASSQVAGPRQETQYF. Here the CDR3 DNA reads TGCGCCAGCAGCCAAGTAGCAGGGCCGCGGCAAGAGACCCAGTACTTC.

The table lists this clonotype with many counts. V gene TRBV12-3 or TRBV12-4 combines with J gene TRBJ1-6; weak D call: TRBD1 (6 bases). Trimming took off 7 bases at V and 0 bases at J, with 10 bases between the two ends. The length of the CDR3 is 15 residues. CDR3 sequence: CASTAGHSYNSPLHF. CDR3 DNA sequence: TGTGCCAGCACCGCGGGACACTCCTATAATTCACCCCTCCACTTT.

This clonotype was detected many times. The J gene is TRBJ2-7, the V gene TRBV20-1, with 11 positions matching TRBD2. This CDR3 has 15 amino acids. J was trimmed by 3 bases and V by 5 bases; bases with no gene match: 9. CDR1 is DFQATT, CDR2 SNEGSKA, per germline (reference sequence). CDR3 protein: CSAPLTSGKLYEQYF. Here the CDR3 DNA reads TGCAGTGCTCCTCTGACTAGCGGGAAGCTCTACGAGCAGTACTTC.

This chain joins TRBV20-1 and TRBJ2-1; tentative D call: TRBD1 (5 bases). The V and J ends lost 6 bases and 4 bases respectively, with 25 bases between them. The CDR3 has 17 residues. Germline loops: CDR1 DFQATT, CDR2 SNEGSKA (reference sequence). CDR3 coding DNA: TGCAGTGCCCGGACCCAGAAGACCAGACAGAAATACAATGAGCAGTTCTTC. Translation gives CSARTQKTRQKYNEQFF.

This clonotype occurred a few times. The genes are TRBV19 and TRBJ2-5; possibly TRBD1 for D (6 bases). Per the germline V gene, CDR1 is LNHDA and CDR2 is SQIVND (reference sequence). V was pared by 7 bases and J by 5 bases, with 26 bases between. The CDR3 has 17 residues. The DNA of the CDR3 is TGTGCCAGTATGGAACGGTACAGGGCGGAAGGCGGGGAGACCCAGTACTTC. Translated: CASMERYRAEGGETQYF.

This clonotype was seen ten or more times. The chain recombines TRBV28 with TRBJ1-2; a possible D gene is TRBD1 (6 bases). Germline V gene lookup returns CDR1 MDHEN and CDR2 SYDVKM. Trimming shortened V by 6 bases and J by 5 bases, and 22 bases separated the two germline ends. The CDR3 has 16 amino acids. CDR3 loop: CASRLRSGTPVYGYTF. The CDR3 bases are TGTGCCAGCAGGCTGAGGTCCGGGACACCGGTTTATGGCTACACCTTC.

This clonotype was counted ten times or more. The V gene is TRBV27, the J gene TRBJ2-2, with D unclear. The CDR3 covers 14 residues. Germline-derived CDR1 and CDR2 are MNHEY and SMNVEV (reference sequence). Deletions cut 3 bases from V and 1 base from J, with 6 bases between. CDR3 amino acids: CASSFRRNTGELFF. The CDR3 DNA reads as TGTGCCAGCAGTTTTCGGAGGAACACCGGGGAGCTGTTTTTT.

This clonotype was seen at least ten times. The chain links TRBV7-2 to TRBJ2-1, with D tentatively TRBD2 (5 bases). There are 14 residues in the CDR3. Germline CDR1 reads SGHTA; CDR2 reads FQGNSA. The V end lost 1 base, the J end lost 7 bases, and 11 bases lay between the germline ends. The CDR3 spells CASSLEVLANEQFF. The CDR3 bases are TGTGCCAGCAGCTTAGAGGTCCTAGCTAATGAGCAGTTCTTC.

This clonotype was seen repeatedly, ten times or more. The chain is built from TRBV7-9 and TRBJ1-4, with a possible D match to TRBD1 (6 bases). V was pared by 0 bases and J by 6 bases, with 11 bases between. From germline, CDR1 is SEHNR and CDR2 FQNEAQ (reference sequence). There are 15 residues in the CDR3. Here the CDR3 DNA reads TGTGCCAGCAGCTTAGCGGTGGCAGGGGATGAAAAACTGTTTTTT. This translates into CASSLAVAGDEKLFF.

This clonotype was recorded at least ten times. This rearrangement joins TRBV2 to TRBJ2-3, with D perhaps TRBD2 (6 bases). Germline CDR1 and CDR2: SNHLY and FYNNEI. The CDR3 is 16 residues long. With 1 base removed from V and 3 bases from J, the gap between germline ends came to 14 bases. This CDR3 is CASSEGGTSMTDTQYF. Written as DNA, the CDR3 is TGTGCCAGCAGTGAAGGCGGGACCTCAATGACAGATACGCAGTATTTT.

The genes are TRBV20-1 and TRBJ2-7, with TRBD2 matching over 12 bases. The CDR3 has 15 residues. Per the germline V gene, CDR1 is DFQATT and CDR2 is SNEGSKA (reference sequence). With V trimmed by 6 bases and J by 0 bases, 6 bases remained unmatched. The CDR3 here is CSARATSGSSYEQYF. CDR3 in DNA: TGCAGTGCGCGCGCGACTAGCGGGAGCTCCTACGAGCAGTACTTC.

This clonotype was recorded many times. The chain joins TRBV28 to TRBJ2-1; TRBD2 is a possible D gene (7 bases). Trimming left V 4 bases short and J 5 bases short, with 18 bases between. The germline V gene encodes CDR1 MDHEN and CDR2 SYDVKM. The length of the CDR3 is 16 residues. The CDR3 coding sequence is TGTGCCAGCAGTTCTCCAGGGGCTAGCGGCGACAATGAGCAGTTCTTC. Protein: CASSSPGASGDNEQFF. Filled out from reference TRBV28 and TRBJ2-1, the complete variable domain reads DVKVTQSSRYLVKRTGEKVFLECVQDMDHENMFWYRQDPGLGLRLIYFSYDVKMKEKGDIPEGYSVSREKKERFSLILESASTNQTSMYLCASSSPGASGDNEQFFGPGTRLTVL.

This clonotype was counted ten times or more. The V and J genes are TRBV10-3 and TRBJ2-3, with D perhaps TRBD2 (6 bases). V was clipped by 4 bases and J by 0 bases, with 11 bases between them. From germline, CDR1 is ENHRY and CDR2 SYGVKD. The CDR3 extends over 15 amino acids. This chain's CDR3 is CAISVGGGSTDTQYF. The CDR3 DNA is TGTGCCATCAGTGTGGGCGGAGGGAGCACAGATACGCAGTATTTT.

The chain combines TRBV14 with TRBJ2-7; 7 nucleotides match TRBD1. Germline CDR1 is SGHDN and CDR2 is FVKESK. J was trimmed by 1 base and V by 5 bases; bases with no gene match: 14. The CDR3 runs 17 residues. CDR3 sequence reads: CASSSRGTGALSYEQYF. The CDR3 DNA reads TGTGCCAGCAGCTCAAGAGGAACAGGGGCGCTATCCTACGAGCAGTACTTC. Complete variable domain (other parts from reference TRBV14 and TRBJ2-7): EAGVTQFPSHSVIEKGQTVTLRCDPISGHDNLYWYRRVMGKEIKFLLHFVKESKQDESGMPNNRFLAERTGGTYSTLKVQPAELEDSGVYFCASSSRGTGALSYEQYFGPGTRLTVT.

This clonotype was detected ten times or more. The chain joins TRBV5-1 to TRBJ2-7, with a weak D call TRBD2 (5 bases). This CDR3 has 14 residues. V lost 2 bases to trimming and J lost 3 bases, with 12 bases between them. Germline V gene data show CDR1 as SGHRS and CDR2 as YFSETQ. The CDR3 DNA is TGCGCCAGCAGCTTTCAGGTCGGGAACTACGAGCAGTACTTC. It translates to CASSFQVGNYEQYF.

This clonotype has at least ten counts. The J gene is TRBJ1-2, the V gene TRBV12-3 or TRBV12-4; 7 nucleotides agree with TRBD1. CDR3 size: 14 residues. V shed 4 bases and J 6 bases; nucleotides not matched to a gene: 8. The CDR3: CASSWEGAIDGYTF. The CDR3, as DNA: TGTGCCAGCAGTTGGGAGGGGGCGATCGATGGCTACACCTTC.

The rearrangement joins TRBV6-5 to TRBJ2-7, with D possibly matching TRBD2 (5 bases). This CDR3 region has 16 residues. Germline CDR1 and CDR2: MNHEY and SVGAGI. V was cut by 0 bases and J by 0 bases, with 12 bases left in between. The CDR3 DNA reads TGTGCCAGCAGTTACTCGAGTAAAGGGAGCTCCTACGAGCAGTACGTC. This translates into CASSYSSKGSSYEQYV.

The table lists this clonotype with many counts. The V and J genes are TRBV7-2 and TRBJ1-1; a weak D match, TRBD1 (5 bases). The germline V gene has CDR1 SGHTA and CDR2 FQGNSA. V was trimmed by 1 base and J by 0 bases, leaving 12 bases between them. This CDR3 has 16 amino acids. As DNA, the CDR3 is TGTGCCAGCAGCTTAGGACTCGGACAAATGAACACTGAAGCTTTCTTT. Protein: CASSLGLGQMNTEAFF.

This clonotype was found many times. The rearrangement uses TRBV19 and TRBJ1-1; D call uncertain. The CDR3 sequence is 16 residues long. The germline gives CDR1 LNHDA, CDR2 SQIVND (reference sequence). V was trimmed by 1 base and J by 0 bases, leaving 12 bases between them. The chain's CDR3 is CASSIGFRYMNTEAFF. As DNA, the CDR3 is TGTGCCAGTAGTATAGGGTTCAGGTACATGAACACTGAAGCTTTCTTT.

The J gene is TRBJ2-3, the V gene TRBV7-2; D not resolved. The CDR3 extends over 18 amino acids. Germline V gene data show CDR1 as SGHTA and CDR2 as FQGNSA. Trimming stripped 5 bases from V and 1 base from J, with 22 bases between. The chain's CDR3 is CASSPGVGRPPGTDTQYF. CDR3 DNA: TGTGCCAGCAGCCCTGGGGTAGGGCGGCCCCCTGGCACAGATACGCAGTATTTT.